The 5 T cell receptor beta chains presented below share a single source sample, sequenced in a study of cytomegalovirus exposure and HLA in healthy donors. The PCR ran on 60 Vbeta and 13 Jbeta primers. The repertoire was sequenced with immunoSEQ multiplex PCR; TCRdb's copy has only in-frame clones and lacks some. The sample records about 170,000 clones, roughly 83% being singletons. The sample was PBMCs. The receptors come from a woman between 45 and 65 years old in good health and CMV-seronegative.

The gene calls are TRBV5-8 and TRBJ2-7; tentative D call: TRBD1 (5 bases). V lost 0 bases to trimming and J lost 6 bases, with 13 bases between them. This CDR3 has 14 residues. Looked up from germline, CDR1 is SGHTS and CDR2 is YDEGEE. The CDR3 is CASSLVREVGEQYF. In DNA form, the CDR3 reads TGTGCCAGCAGCTTGGTCAGGGAAGTCGGCGAGCAGTACTTC.

With respect to this clone: At one of its ends the junction is not consistent with the germline gene, which may arise from a read error. V is TRBV7-7 and J is TRBJ2-5; weak D call: TRBD1 (5 bases). The CDR3 length is 11 residues. Germline V lookup: CDR1 SSHAT, CDR2 FNYEAQ (reference sequence). CDR3 DNA sequence: TGTGCTAGCAGCTCAGGGGAGACCCAGTACTTC. Protein sequence: CASSSGETQYF.

The chain carries TRBV28 and TRBJ2-4; TRBD1 aligns across 7 bases. Germline CDR1 MDHEN, CDR2 SYDVKM. V gave up 1 base and J gave up 3 bases; unmatched junction bases: 3. This CDR3 is 15 amino acids long. In nucleotides, the CDR3 is TGTGCCAGCAGTTTATCCCCAGGGGGCAAAAACATTCAGTACTTC. It codes for CASSLSPGGKNIQYF.

This chain joins TRBV11-2 and TRBJ2-4; no reliable D call. CDR3 length: 12 amino acids. CDR1 is SGHAT and CDR2 is FQNNGV in the germline V gene. The V end lost 5 bases, the J end lost 6 bases, and 8 bases lay between the germline ends. CDR3 loop: CASSRRRNIQYF. CDR3 DNA: TGTGCCAGCAGCCGCAGAAGAAACATTCAGTACTTC.

V gene TRBV30 combines with J gene TRBJ2-3; D gene ambiguous. The germline V gene has CDR1 GTSNPN and CDR2 SVGIG (reference sequence). Trimming stripped 1 base from V and 2 bases from J, with 16 bases between. The CDR3 sequence is 16 residues long. CDR3 DNA sequence: TGTGCCTGGAGTGGAGGTAGCCGCCCTCCCACAGATACGCAGTATTTT. Protein product: CAWSGGSRPPTDTQYF.